This TCR beta chain was recovered during a study of cytomegalovirus exposure and HLA in healthy donors. Study findings and constraints: The authors listed 150 to 200 TCR beta chains as cytomegalovirus-associated.

Looked up from germline, CDR1 is SEHNR and CDR2 is FQNEAQ (reference sequence). Trimming removed 5 bases from V and 4 bases from J, with 9 bases in between. This CDR3 comprises 13 residues. Primers for the PCR totalled 60 Vbeta and 13 Jbeta. The data were produced by immunoSEQ multiplex PCR, yet TCRdb's version contains in-frame clones alone and is incomplete. The sample holds fewer than 130,000 clones, more than 75% seen once. This clone was counted a few times. Its antigen is not identified. The chain has TRBV7-9 and TRBJ1-3; D gene uncertain. The sequencing input was PBMCs. The TCR sequence derives from a man aged 35 to 55 in good health and CMV-seronegative. The CDR3 sequence: CASSLGGGNTIYF. In DNA form, the CDR3 reads TGTGCCAGCAGCCTCGGCGGAGGAAACACCATATATTTT.